The 29 T cell receptor beta chains reported below all come from one sample, sequenced in a study of shared clonotypes between healthy human individuals. Repertoires were generated with immunoSEQ multiplex PCR, while TCRdb's copy carries only in-frame clones and drops some. This sample has about 590,000 clones, with less than 97% found just once. CD8 cells regarded as naive lacked CD45RO, were positively chosen for CCR7, and omitted terminally differentiated effector memory CD45RA+ cells. Sequencing was carried out using naive CD8+ T cells sorted from blood. The receptor source for this set is a woman aged 25 to 45 in good health.

V and J are TRBV27 and TRBJ2-5; a possible D gene is TRBD2 (6 bases). The J call may not be correct, given that the DNA end is closer to TRBJ2-7. Germline-derived CDR1 and CDR2 are MNHEY and SMNVEV (reference sequence). The CDR3 extends over 14 amino acids. The CDR3 bases are TGTGCCAGCAGTTTGGCGGGAAGCTCCTACGAGCAGTACTTC. This gives the protein CASSLAGSSYEQYF.

This clone was counted a single time. V is TRBV7-9 and J is TRBJ2-7; no clear D gene. This CDR3 is 15 amino acids long. Germline lookup yields CDR1 SEHNR and CDR2 FQNEAQ (reference sequence). V was cut by 0 bases and J by 7 bases, with 16 bases left in between. The CDR3 nucleotides are TGTGCCAGCAGCTTAGCGCCGGGTAGCCTGGAAGAGCAGTACTTC. Its protein product is CASSLAPGSLEEQYF.

The chain links TRBV5-1 to TRBJ2-7; possible D gene TRBD1, 6 bases. The CDR3 runs to 14 residues. The V and J ends lost 6 bases and 2 bases respectively, with 15 bases between them. Germline CDR1 reads SGHRS; CDR2 reads YFSETQ. This CDR3 reads CASTMTGYTYEQYF. DNA of the CDR3: TGCGCCAGCACCATGACAGGTTACACCTACGAGCAGTACTTC.

V is TRBV19 and J is TRBJ2-6; no firm D call. CDR3 size: 17 residues. Trimming left V 3 bases short and J 0 bases short, with 12 bases between. Germline assignment: CDR1 LNHDA and CDR2 SQIVND (reference sequence). This CDR3 reads CASSMTLTSSGANVLTF. The CDR3 coding sequence is TGTGCCAGTAGTATGACACTCACCAGCTCTGGGGCCAACGTCCTGACTTTC. Based on the CDR3 plus reference TRBV19 and TRBJ2-6, the full variable domain is DGGITQSPKYLFRKEGQNVTLSCEQNLNHDAMYWYRQDPGQGLRLIYYSQIVNDFQKGDIAEGYSVSREKKESFPLTVTSAQKNPTAFYLCASSMTLTSSGANVLTFGAGSRLTVL.

The gene calls are TRBV7-2 and TRBJ2-3; 9 bases align to TRBD2. The CDR3 loop spans 16 amino acids. V was clipped by 3 bases and J by 6 bases; unmatched bases: 10. In germline, CDR1 is SGHTA, CDR2 FQGNSA. As DNA, the CDR3 is TGTGCCAGCAGCTTGCTAGCGGGACCCCGGGCGGATACGCAGTATTTT. It yields the protein CASSLLAGPRADTQYF. Complete variable domain (other parts from reference TRBV7-2 and TRBJ2-3): GAGVSQSPSNKVTEKGKDVELRCDPISGHTALYWYRQSLGQGLEFLIYFQGNSAPDKSGLPSDRFSAERTGGSVSTLTIQRTQQEDSAVYLCASSLLAGPRADTQYFGPGTRLTVL.

The rearrangement uses TRBV14 and TRBJ1-1; maybe TRBD1 (6 bases). Germline CDR1 is SGHDN and CDR2 is FVKESK. The CDR3 is 14 amino acids. Trimming removed 5 bases from V and 10 bases from J, with 20 bases in between. The CDR3 coding sequence is TGTGCCAGCAGCGAAATTTTGGGGGGCGCCGCAGCTTTCTTT. It yields the protein CASSEILGGAAAFF.

J is TRBJ2-7 and V is TRBV28, with no clear D. Trimming stripped 2 bases from V and 0 bases from J, with 14 bases between. The CDR3 totals 16 residues. Germline loops: CDR1 MDHEN, CDR2 SYDVKM. In DNA, the CDR3 is TGTGCCAGCAGTTTAATGTCCGGGCGGCCCTCCTACGAGCAGTACTTC. Amino acid sequence: CASSLMSGRPSYEQYF. Based on the CDR3 plus reference TRBV28 and TRBJ2-7, the full variable domain is DVKVTQSSRYLVKRTGEKVFLECVQDMDHENMFWYRQDPGLGLRLIYFSYDVKMKEKGDIPEGYSVSREKKERFSLILESASTNQTSMYLCASSLMSGRPSYEQYFGPGTRLTVT.

The chain has TRBV6-1 and TRBJ2-7; 12 bases are shared with TRBD2. Germline trimming cut 4 bases from V and 8 bases from J; bases unmatched to any gene: 12. Per germline, CDR1 MNHNS and CDR2 SASEGT. This CDR3 spans 16 amino acids. CDR3 region: CASSGRLAGDTGKQYF. The CDR3 DNA reads TGTGCCAGCAGTGGGAGACTAGCGGGAGACACCGGAAAGCAGTACTTC.

The gene calls are TRBV2 and TRBJ1-5, with a tentative D call TRBD1 (6 bases). Per the germline V gene, CDR1 is SNHLY and CDR2 is FYNNEI. The CDR3 is made up of 18 amino acids. The V end lost 0 bases, the J end lost 9 bases, and 24 bases lay between the germline ends. DNA for the CDR3: TGTGCCAGCAGTGAAGCCGGGACGGCGGGGGCACGGACCCGGCCCCAGCATTTT. This gives the protein CASSEAGTAGARTRPQHF.

The rearrangement uses TRBV7-9 and TRBJ2-3, with 13 bases aligning to TRBD2. V was clipped by 4 bases and J by 4 bases; unmatched bases: 11. The CDR3 contains 18 residues. Looked up from germline, CDR1 is SEHNR and CDR2 is FQNEAQ (reference sequence). CDR3 residues: CASSSSGGTSGVADTQYF. CDR3 DNA: TGTGCCAGCAGCTCCAGTGGGGGGACTAGCGGGGTGGCAGATACGCAGTATTTT.

V is TRBV28 and J is TRBJ1-1; TRBD1 might be the D (5 bases). Trimming cost V 3 bases and J 0 bases, with 23 bases left between them. Germline V gene lookup returns CDR1 MDHEN and CDR2 SYDVKM. This CDR3 spans 19 amino acids. The CDR3 loop reads CASSFEGYGVGEMNTEAFF. As DNA, the CDR3 is TGTGCCAGCAGTTTCGAGGGATACGGGGTAGGGGAAATGAACACTGAAGCTTTCTTT.

CDR3 bases: TGTGCCAGCAGCAGAGGGTCAGGGACACTACTCTACGAGCAGTACTTC. This translates into CASSRGSGTLLYEQYF. The rearrangement links TRBV7-6 to TRBJ2-7; D perhaps matches TRBD1 (6 bases). Germline loops: CDR1 SGHVS, CDR2 FNYEAQ. The CDR3 runs 16 residues. Trimming stripped 5 bases from V and 3 bases from J, with 20 bases between.

The chain uses TRBV27 and TRBJ1-1, with D uncertain. V shed 3 bases and J shed 11 bases, with 19 bases lying between them. The CDR3 runs to 14 residues. Germline assignment: CDR1 MNHEY and CDR2 SMNVEV (reference sequence). The CDR3 coding sequence is TGTGCCAGCAGTTTCGAAGTTGTTGGGGTGGGTGCTTTCTTT. Its protein product is CASSFEVVGVGAFF.

The J gene is TRBJ1-5, the V gene TRBV9; D unresolved. Trimming stripped 1 base from V and 2 bases from J, with 13 bases between. Germline V gene sequence: CDR1 SGDLS, CDR2 YYNGEE. The CDR3 is 16 residues long. CDR3 coding DNA: TGTGCCAGCAGCGTAAGTGGGATAGATGGCAATCAGCCCCAGCATTTT. It translates to CASSVSGIDGNQPQHF.

The rearrangement links TRBV6-6 to TRBJ2-7, with a tentative D call TRBD1 (5 bases). Looked up from germline, CDR1 is MNHNY and CDR2 is SVGAGI (reference sequence). Trimming removed 6 bases from V and 4 bases from J, with 10 bases in between. CDR3 length equals 12 residues. CDR3 residues: CASSPGKYEQYF. CDR3 in DNA: TGTGCCAGCAGCCCAGGGAAGTACGAGCAGTACTTC.

The chain employs TRBV4-1 and TRBJ2-7; D remains unclear. The V and J ends lost 4 bases and 2 bases respectively, with 12 bases between them. CDR3 length: 14 residues. CDR1 and CDR2 (germline): MGHRA, YSYEKL. CDR3 in amino acids: CASSRNDITYEQYF. CDR3 nucleotide sequence: TGCGCCAGCAGCCGGAACGACATTACCTACGAGCAGTACTTC.

The DNA for the CDR3 is TGCAGCGTTGTTCGGGGGAGCTATGGCTACACCTTC. Residues: CSVVRGSYGYTF. This rearrangement joins TRBV29-1 to TRBJ1-2, with D possibly matching TRBD1 (5 bases). Per the germline V gene, CDR1 is SQVTM and CDR2 is ANQGSEA. V was clipped by 4 bases and J by 4 bases, with 10 bases between them. The CDR3 has 12 residues.

Concerning this clone itself: The same CDR3 also results from other DNA sequences found in this sample. The chain links TRBV27 to TRBJ2-7; D gene unclear. Germline loops: CDR1 MNHEY, CDR2 SMNVEV (reference sequence). The CDR3 is made up of 13 amino acids. Trimming cost V 0 bases and J 5 bases, with 8 bases left between them. The CDR3 loop reads CASSLSWAHEQYF. The CDR3 region has the DNA TGTGCCAGCAGTTTATCTTGGGCGCACGAGCAGTACTTC.

The rearrangement links TRBV27 to TRBJ2-5; D is unclear. Germline V gene sequence: CDR1 MNHEY, CDR2 SMNVEV (reference sequence). CDR3 length equals 11 residues. With 8 bases removed from V and 3 bases from J, the gap between germline ends came to 7 bases. Written as DNA, the CDR3 is TGTGCCAGCGGCTCTGAAGAGACCCAGTACTTC. Amino acid sequence: CASGSEETQYF.

The rearrangement links TRBV5-4 to TRBJ2-7, with unresolved D. The ends were cut back, 4 bases at V and 1 base at J, with 15 bases in the middle. There are 15 residues in the CDR3. The germline gives CDR1 SGHNT, CDR2 YYREEE (reference sequence). The CDR3 DNA is TGTGCCAGCAGCCCCACAACGACATATTCCTACGAGCAGTACTTC. Its translation is CASSPTTTYSYEQYF.

V gene TRBV7-9 combines with J gene TRBJ2-7; no reliable D call. Germline V gives CDR1 SEHNR, CDR2 FQNEAQ (reference sequence). V was shortened by 2 bases and J by 3 bases, with 8 bases between the two germline ends. CDR3 length: 13 amino acids. The CDR3 loop is CASSLSEDYEQYF. The CDR3 DNA is TGTGCCAGCAGCTTATCGGAAGACTACGAGCAGTACTTC.

The gene calls are TRBV10-2 and TRBJ1-2, with no clear D. CDR1 and CDR2 from the germline V gene are WSHSY and SAAADI. This CDR3 spans 14 amino acids. V lost 0 bases and J lost 8, with 13 bases in between. The CDR3 here is CASSESRRLGGYTF. CDR3 DNA: TGCGCCAGCAGTGAGTCGCGGCGTCTCGGGGGCTACACCTTC.

V gene TRBV28 combines with J gene TRBJ2-5; TRBD2 aligns across 8 bases. The CDR3 runs to 16 residues. Germline-derived CDR1 and CDR2 are MDHEN and SYDVKM. Trimming at V came to 3 bases and at J to 2 bases, leaving 8 bases not matched to a gene. The CDR3 sequence: CASSFPASGSQETQYF. CDR3 DNA sequence: TGTGCCAGCAGTTTCCCAGCTAGCGGGTCACAAGAGACCCAGTACTTC.

The rearrangement uses TRBV2 and TRBJ2-7; 7 nucleotides match TRBD1. The germline V gene encodes CDR1 SNHLY and CDR2 FYNNEI. The V segment lost 2 bases and the J segment 3 bases; nucleotides outside the gene matches: 7. The CDR3 spans 15 residues. The CDR3 spells CASSERSGGVYEQYF. DNA of the CDR3: TGTGCCAGCAGTGAACGGTCAGGGGGAGTCTACGAGCAGTACTTC.

V usage is TRBV7-6 and J usage is TRBJ1-1, with a possible D match to TRBD1 (6 bases). The CDR3 has 14 residues. The V and J ends lost 5 bases and 3 bases respectively, with 13 bases between them. Germline assignment: CDR1 SGHVS and CDR2 FNYEAQ. The CDR3 DNA sequence: TGTGCCAGCAGCCCTGGGGGGGGGCACACTGAAGCTTTCTTT. Its protein product is CASSPGGGHTEAFF.

The genes are TRBV27 and TRBJ1-5; 7 bases agree with TRBD1. CDR1 and CDR2 (germline): MNHEY, SMNVEV (reference sequence). The V gene end was trimmed by 4 bases and the J gene end by 7 bases; junction bases not matched to a gene: 4. This CDR3 region has 13 residues. The CDR3 is CASSYDRVQPQHF. The CDR3 DNA is TGTGCCAGCAGTTACGACAGGGTGCAGCCCCAGCATTTT.

The chain employs TRBV27 and TRBJ1-1; maybe TRBD1 (6 bases). With 3 bases removed from V and 2 bases from J, the gap between germline ends came to 10 bases. The CDR3 totals 14 residues. The germline V gene encodes CDR1 MNHEY and CDR2 SMNVEV (reference sequence). The CDR3 DNA reads TGTGCCAGCAGTTTTGTCGGGGGCAACACTGAAGCTTTCTTT. This sequence encodes CASSFVGGNTEAFF.

V is TRBV27 and J is TRBJ2-2; no clear D gene. The V and J ends lost 6 bases and 1 base respectively, with 9 bases between them. Germline V CDR1 and CDR2: MNHEY, SMNVEV (reference sequence). This CDR3 is built from 14 residues. The CDR3 is CASRHDRNTGELFF. The CDR3 DNA sequence: TGTGCCAGCAGACATGACCGGAACACCGGGGAGCTGTTTTTT.

J is TRBJ1-2 and V is TRBV5-1; TRBD1 might be the D (6 bases). V was pared by 4 bases and J by 2 bases, with 12 bases between. This CDR3 has 14 residues. Germline V gene data show CDR1 as SGHRS and CDR2 as YFSETQ. DNA of the CDR3: TGCGCCAGCAGCCTACAGGGACTCAACTATGGCTACACCTTC. Translating it yields CASSLQGLNYGYTF.